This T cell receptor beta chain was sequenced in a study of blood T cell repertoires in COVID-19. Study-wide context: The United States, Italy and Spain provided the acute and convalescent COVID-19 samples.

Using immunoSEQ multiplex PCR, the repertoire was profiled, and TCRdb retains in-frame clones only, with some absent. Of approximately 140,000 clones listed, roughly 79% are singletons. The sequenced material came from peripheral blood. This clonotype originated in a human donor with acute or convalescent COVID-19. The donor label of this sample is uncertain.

The CDR3: CASSEQGFNYGYTF. In nucleotides, the CDR3 is TGTGCCAGCAGTGAACAGGGGTTTAACTATGGCTACACCTTC. The V and J genes are TRBV2 and TRBJ1-2; D is perhaps TRBD1 (6 bases). Trimming took off 2 bases at V and 1 base at J, with 8 bases between the two ends. This CDR3 comprises 14 residues. The germline CDR1 and CDR2 sequences are SNHLY and FYNNEI.